Listed below are T cell receptor beta chains from one sample, sequenced in a study of T-cell reconstitution after alpha-beta-depleted transplantation in children. One entry per CDR3 protein results from TCRdb running MiXCR on the PCR reads. The profile shows 500,000 to 600,000 distinct CDR3 sequences, 32% of them singletons. Specimen: PBMCs from the stem cell graft donor, collected from the stem cell graft. These receptors all come from a human donor who donated a stem cell graft to a child with aplastic anemia. CDR3s include the opening cysteine and the closing phenylalanine or tryptophan. D genes are given only for firm matches. Size is omitted from some rows. Given values are once, few, many or a class for expanded clones.

J: TRBJ2-5
D: TRBD2
size: NA
V: TRBV27
DNA: TGTGCCAGCAGTAAACTAGCGGGAGAGTGGGGAGAGACCCAGTACTTC
CDR3: CASSKLAGEWGETQYF

J: TRBJ1-1
D: NA
size: few
V: TRBV20-1
DNA: TGCAGTGCTATTGAGGGATACACTGAAGCTTTCTTT
CDR3: CSAIEGYTEAFF

J: TRBJ2-5
D: TRBD1
size: NA
V: TRBV18
DNA: TGTGCCAGCTCAGGACAGGGTCAGGAGACCCAGTACTTC
CDR3: CASSGQGQETQYF

J: TRBJ1-4
D: NA
size: NA
V: TRBV27
DNA: TGTGCCAGCAGTTCCGAATTGGGCTACGGATATGAAAAACTGTTTTTT
CDR3: CASSSELGYGYEKLFF

J: TRBJ1-2
D: TRBD1
size: few
V: TRBV19
DNA: TGTGCCAGTAGTATAGACCCAGACAGGGCCTACTATGGCTACACCTTC
CDR3: CASSIDPDRAYYGYTF

J: TRBJ2-3
D: TRBD2
size: NA
V: TRBV10-2
DNA: TGCGCCAGCACACTAGCGGGAGGGACAGATACGCAGTATTTT
CDR3: CASTLAGGTDTQYF

J: TRBJ2-2
D: TRBD2
size: NA
V: TRBV5-3
DNA: TGTGCCAGAAGACCTCCCCTAGCGGGATCGTCTCCCGGGGAGCTGTTTTTT
CDR3: CARRPPLAGSSPGELFF

J: TRBJ2-1
D: NA
size: NA
V: TRBV5-4
DNA: TGTGCCAGCAGCTTGGGTTTTTACAATGAGCAGTTCTTC
CDR3: CASSLGFYNEQFF

J: TRBJ2-7
D: NA
size: few
V: TRBV20-1
DNA: TGCAGTGCTGGCCGGGACTCCAATCATGAGCAGTACTTC
CDR3: CSAGRDSNHEQYF

J: TRBJ1-4
D: NA
size: NA
V: TRBV7-2
DNA: TGTGCCAGCAGCTTAGAACCGGGGGCCTCTGAAAAACTGTTTTTT
CDR3: CASSLEPGASEKLFF

J: TRBJ2-3
D: NA
size: NA
V: TRBV12-3/TRBV12-4
DNA: TGTGCCAGCAGTGAGAGGGGTTCTAGCACAGATACGCAGTATTTT
CDR3: CASSERGSSTDTQYF

J: TRBJ1-2
D: NA
size: NA
V: TRBV29-1
DNA: TGCAGCGTTGAAGCGGGGGAGGGCTACACCTTC
CDR3: CSVEAGEGYTF

J: TRBJ2-7
D: NA
size: NA
V: TRBV18
DNA: TGTGCCAGCTCACCGCCAGGTCTGCCTTACGAGCAGTACTTC
CDR3: CASSPPGLPYEQYF

J: TRBJ1-5
D: NA
size: NA
V: TRBV10-3
DNA: TGTGCCATCAGTGATGATCAGGCGGGCAATCAGCCCCAGCATTTT
CDR3: CAISDDQAGNQPQHF

J: TRBJ1-5
D: TRBD1
size: few
V: TRBV18
DNA: TGTGCCAGCTCACCACAGGACAGGGTTGGCAATCAGCCCCAGCATTTT
CDR3: CASSPQDRVGNQPQHF

J: TRBJ2-1
D: TRBD2
size: NA
V: TRBV7-2
DNA: TGTGCCAGCAGCTTTCTAGCGGGGTTGGACAATGAGCAGTTCTTC
CDR3: CASSFLAGLDNEQFF

J: TRBJ1-1
D: TRBD1
size: NA
V: TRBV29-1
DNA: TGCAGCCATAAAATTGGGACAGAGGGTGCTTTCTTT
CDR3: CSHKIGTEGAFF

J: TRBJ2-5
D: NA
size: few
V: TRBV5-4
DNA: TGTGCCAGCAGCTTTGGGGACACTCAAGAGACCCAGTACTTC
CDR3: CASSFGDTQETQYF

J: TRBJ2-1
D: NA
size: NA
V: TRBV18
DNA: TGTGCCAGCTCACCAGAGGATGAGCAGTTCTTC
CDR3: CASSPEDEQFF

J: TRBJ1-4
D: NA
size: few
V: TRBV4-3
DNA: TGCGCCAGCAGCCAAGATATGGGGGCAACTAATGAAAAACTGTTTTTT
CDR3: CASSQDMGATNEKLFF

J: TRBJ1-1
D: NA
size: NA
V: TRBV12-5
DNA: TGTGCTAGTGGTTTGGTAGAGGGGGGGAACACTGAAGCTTTCTTT
CDR3: CASGLVEGGNTEAFF

J: TRBJ2-7
D: TRBD1
size: NA
V: TRBV29-1
DNA: TGCAGCGTTGTGCCCCGGGACAGTATAACCTACGAGCAGTACTTC
CDR3: CSVVPRDSITYEQYF

J: TRBJ1-1
D: TRBD1
size: NA
V: TRBV29-1
DNA: TGCAGCGTCCACTCCAGGGGGAGAAACACTGAAGCTTTCTTT
CDR3: CSVHSRGRNTEAFF

J: TRBJ1-1
D: NA
size: NA
V: TRBV20-1
DNA: TGCAGTGCTAGAGATCACTCAGGGCGCGCTGAAGCTTTCTTT
CDR3: CSARDHSGRAEAFF

J: TRBJ2-4
D: TRBD2
size: few
V: TRBV6-9
DNA: TGTGCCAGCAGTTCTTCCGGGACTAGCGGGAGGACTTCAGTGTTCTCGGCCAAAAACATTCAGTACTTC
CDR3: CASSSSGTSGRTSVFSAKNIQYF

J: TRBJ2-7
D: NA
size: NA
V: TRBV28
DNA: TGTGCCAGCAGTTTGGGAGATATGAGGGCCTACGAGCAGTACTTC
CDR3: CASSLGDMRAYEQYF

J: TRBJ2-1
D: NA
size: few
V: TRBV4-1
DNA: TGCGCCAGCAGCCGATCTAGAGGGGTCTACAATGAGCAGTTCTTC
CDR3: CASSRSRGVYNEQFF

J: TRBJ1-2
D: NA
size: many
V: TRBV27
DNA: TGTGCCAGCAGTTCGGGTGGGGCGCAGAACTATGGCTACACCTTC
CDR3: CASSSGGAQNYGYTF

J: TRBJ1-5
D: NA
size: few
V: TRBV29-1
DNA: TGCAGCGTTGAAATGGACAGAAATCAGCCCCAGCATTTT
CDR3: CSVEMDRNQPQHF

J: TRBJ2-1
D: NA
size: NA
V: TRBV5-6
DNA: TGTGCCAGCAGCACCCTTGGAGGAGCTTACAATGAGCAGTTCTTC
CDR3: CASSTLGGAYNEQFF

J: TRBJ2-7
D: TRBD1
size: few
V: TRBV29-1
DNA: TGCAGCGTTAGGGTGACAGGGACCTACGAGCAGTACTTC
CDR3: CSVRVTGTYEQYF